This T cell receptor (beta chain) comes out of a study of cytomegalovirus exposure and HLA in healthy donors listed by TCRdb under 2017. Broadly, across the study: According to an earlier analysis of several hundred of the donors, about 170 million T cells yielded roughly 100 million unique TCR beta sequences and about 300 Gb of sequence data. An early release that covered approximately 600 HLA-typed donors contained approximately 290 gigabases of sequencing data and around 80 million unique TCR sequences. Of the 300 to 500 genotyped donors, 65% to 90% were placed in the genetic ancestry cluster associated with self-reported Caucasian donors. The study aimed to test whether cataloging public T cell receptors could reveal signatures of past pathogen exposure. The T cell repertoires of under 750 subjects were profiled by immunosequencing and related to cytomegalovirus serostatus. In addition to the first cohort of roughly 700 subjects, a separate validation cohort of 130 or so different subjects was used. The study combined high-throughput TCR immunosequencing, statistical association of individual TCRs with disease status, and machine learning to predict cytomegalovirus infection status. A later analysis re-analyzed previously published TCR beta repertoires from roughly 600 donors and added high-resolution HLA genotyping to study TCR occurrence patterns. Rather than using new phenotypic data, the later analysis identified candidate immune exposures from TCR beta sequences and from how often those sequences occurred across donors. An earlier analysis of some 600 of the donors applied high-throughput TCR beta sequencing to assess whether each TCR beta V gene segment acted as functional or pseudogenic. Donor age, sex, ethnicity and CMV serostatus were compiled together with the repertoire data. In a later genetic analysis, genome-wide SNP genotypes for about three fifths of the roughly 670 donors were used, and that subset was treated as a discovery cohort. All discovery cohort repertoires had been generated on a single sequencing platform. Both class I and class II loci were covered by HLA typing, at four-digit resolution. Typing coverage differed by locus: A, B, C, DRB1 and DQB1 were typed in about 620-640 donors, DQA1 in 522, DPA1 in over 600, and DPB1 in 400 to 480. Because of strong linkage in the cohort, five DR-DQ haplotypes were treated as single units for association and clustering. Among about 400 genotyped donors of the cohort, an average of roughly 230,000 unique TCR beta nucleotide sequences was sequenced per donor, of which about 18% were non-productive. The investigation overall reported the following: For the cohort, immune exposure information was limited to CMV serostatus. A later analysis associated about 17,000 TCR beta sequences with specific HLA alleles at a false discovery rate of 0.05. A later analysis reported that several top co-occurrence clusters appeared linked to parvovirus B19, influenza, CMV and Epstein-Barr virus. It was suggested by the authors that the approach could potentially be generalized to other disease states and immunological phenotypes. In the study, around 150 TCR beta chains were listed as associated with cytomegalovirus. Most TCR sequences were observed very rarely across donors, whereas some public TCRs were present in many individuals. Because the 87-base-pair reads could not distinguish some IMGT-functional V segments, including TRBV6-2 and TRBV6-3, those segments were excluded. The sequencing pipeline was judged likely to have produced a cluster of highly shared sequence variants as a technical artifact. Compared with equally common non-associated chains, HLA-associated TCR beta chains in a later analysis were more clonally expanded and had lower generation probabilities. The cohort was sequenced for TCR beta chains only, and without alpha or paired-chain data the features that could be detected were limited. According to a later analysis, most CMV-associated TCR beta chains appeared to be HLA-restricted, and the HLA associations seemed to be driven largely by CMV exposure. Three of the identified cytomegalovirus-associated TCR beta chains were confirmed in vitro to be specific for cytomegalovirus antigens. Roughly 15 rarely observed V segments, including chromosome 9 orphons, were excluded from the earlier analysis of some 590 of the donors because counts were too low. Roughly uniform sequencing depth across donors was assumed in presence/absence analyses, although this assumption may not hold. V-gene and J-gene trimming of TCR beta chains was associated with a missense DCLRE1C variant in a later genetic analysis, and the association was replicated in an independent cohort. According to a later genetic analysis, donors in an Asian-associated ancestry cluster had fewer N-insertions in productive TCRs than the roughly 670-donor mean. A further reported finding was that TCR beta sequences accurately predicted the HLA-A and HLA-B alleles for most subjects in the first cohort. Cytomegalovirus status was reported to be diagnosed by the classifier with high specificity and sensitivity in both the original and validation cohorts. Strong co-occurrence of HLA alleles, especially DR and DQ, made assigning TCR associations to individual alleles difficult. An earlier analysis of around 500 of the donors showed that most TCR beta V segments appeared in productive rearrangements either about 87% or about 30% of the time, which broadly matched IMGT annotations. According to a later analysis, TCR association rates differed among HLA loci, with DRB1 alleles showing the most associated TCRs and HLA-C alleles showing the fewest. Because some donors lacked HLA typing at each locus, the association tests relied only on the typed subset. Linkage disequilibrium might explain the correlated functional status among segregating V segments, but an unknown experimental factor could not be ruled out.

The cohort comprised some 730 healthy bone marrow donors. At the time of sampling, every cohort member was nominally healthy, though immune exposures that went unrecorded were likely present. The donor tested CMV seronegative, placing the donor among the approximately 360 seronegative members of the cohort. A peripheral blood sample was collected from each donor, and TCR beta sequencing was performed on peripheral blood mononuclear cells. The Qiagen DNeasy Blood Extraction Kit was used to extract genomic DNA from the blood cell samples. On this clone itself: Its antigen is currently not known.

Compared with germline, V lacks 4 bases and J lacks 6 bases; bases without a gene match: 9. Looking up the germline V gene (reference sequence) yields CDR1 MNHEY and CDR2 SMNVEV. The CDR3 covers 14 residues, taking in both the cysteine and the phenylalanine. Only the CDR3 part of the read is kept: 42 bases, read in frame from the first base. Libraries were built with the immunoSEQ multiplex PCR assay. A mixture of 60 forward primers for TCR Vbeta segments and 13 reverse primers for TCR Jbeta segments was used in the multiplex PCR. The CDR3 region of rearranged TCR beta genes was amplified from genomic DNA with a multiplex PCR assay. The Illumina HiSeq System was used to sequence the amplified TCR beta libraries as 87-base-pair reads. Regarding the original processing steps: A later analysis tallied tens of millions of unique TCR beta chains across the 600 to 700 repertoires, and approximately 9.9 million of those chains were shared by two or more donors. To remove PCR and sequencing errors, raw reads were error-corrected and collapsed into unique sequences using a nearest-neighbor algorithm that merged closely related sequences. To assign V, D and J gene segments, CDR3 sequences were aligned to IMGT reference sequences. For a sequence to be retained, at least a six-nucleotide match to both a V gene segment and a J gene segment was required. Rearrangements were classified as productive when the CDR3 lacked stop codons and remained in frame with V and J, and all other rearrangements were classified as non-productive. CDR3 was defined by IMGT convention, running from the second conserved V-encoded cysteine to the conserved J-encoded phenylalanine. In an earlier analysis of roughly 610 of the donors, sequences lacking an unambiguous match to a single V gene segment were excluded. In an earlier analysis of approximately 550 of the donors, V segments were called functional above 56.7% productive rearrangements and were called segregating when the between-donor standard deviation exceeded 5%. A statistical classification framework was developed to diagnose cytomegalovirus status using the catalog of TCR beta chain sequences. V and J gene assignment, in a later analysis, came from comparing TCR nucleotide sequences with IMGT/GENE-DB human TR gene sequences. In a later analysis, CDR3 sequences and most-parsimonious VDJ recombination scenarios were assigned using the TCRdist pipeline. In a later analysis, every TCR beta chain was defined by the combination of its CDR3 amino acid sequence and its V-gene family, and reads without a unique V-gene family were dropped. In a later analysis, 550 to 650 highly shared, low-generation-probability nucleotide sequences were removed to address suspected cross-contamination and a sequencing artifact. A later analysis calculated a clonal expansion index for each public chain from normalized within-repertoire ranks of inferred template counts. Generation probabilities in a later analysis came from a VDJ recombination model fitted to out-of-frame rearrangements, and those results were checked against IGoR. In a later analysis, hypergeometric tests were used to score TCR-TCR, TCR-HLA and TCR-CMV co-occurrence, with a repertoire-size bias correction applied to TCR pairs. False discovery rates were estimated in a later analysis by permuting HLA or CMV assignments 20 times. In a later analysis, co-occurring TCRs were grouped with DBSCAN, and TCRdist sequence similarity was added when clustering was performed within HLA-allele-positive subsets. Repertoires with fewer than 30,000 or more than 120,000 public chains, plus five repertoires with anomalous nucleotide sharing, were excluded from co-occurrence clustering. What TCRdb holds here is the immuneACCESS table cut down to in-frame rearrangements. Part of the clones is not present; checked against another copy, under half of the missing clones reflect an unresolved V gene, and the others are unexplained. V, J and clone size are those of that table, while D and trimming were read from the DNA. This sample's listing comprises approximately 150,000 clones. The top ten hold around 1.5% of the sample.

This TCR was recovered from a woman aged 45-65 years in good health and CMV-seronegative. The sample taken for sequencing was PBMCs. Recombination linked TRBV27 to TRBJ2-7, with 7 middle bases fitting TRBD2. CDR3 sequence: CASSSAGEAGEQYF. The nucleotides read TGTGCCAGCAGTTCGGCGGGAGAGGCGGGCGAGCAGTACTTC.